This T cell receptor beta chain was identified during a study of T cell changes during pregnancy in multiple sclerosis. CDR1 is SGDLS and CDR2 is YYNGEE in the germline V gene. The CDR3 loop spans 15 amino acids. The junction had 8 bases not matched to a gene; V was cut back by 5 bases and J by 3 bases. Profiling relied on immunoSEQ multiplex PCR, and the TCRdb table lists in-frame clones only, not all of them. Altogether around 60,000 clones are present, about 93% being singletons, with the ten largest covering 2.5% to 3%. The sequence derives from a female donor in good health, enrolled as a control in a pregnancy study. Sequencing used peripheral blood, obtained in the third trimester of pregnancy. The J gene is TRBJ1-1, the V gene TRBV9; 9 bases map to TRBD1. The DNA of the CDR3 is TGTGCCAGCAGTGAGCTACAGGGGGCGGACACTGAAGCTTTCTTT. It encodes CASSELQGADTEAFF.